The next 5 T cell receptor beta chains were all read from a single sample in a study of T cells in localized non-small cell lung cancer. The repertoire was sequenced with immunoSEQ multiplex PCR; TCRdb's copy has only in-frame clones and lacks some. Among tens of thousands of clones listed, about 76% were seen once. The source material was PBMCs, sampled before any cancer treatment. The receptor set was obtained from a woman aged 35 to 69 with stage II squamous cell lung carcinoma.

The chain carries TRBV27 and TRBJ2-1; TRBD2 matches 11 bases. Losses at the gene ends were 6 bases for V and 7 bases for J; bases not matched to a gene: 5. The CDR3 totals 14 residues. Germline-derived CDR1 and CDR2 are MNHEY and SMNVEV (reference sequence). CDR3 nucleotides: TGTGCCAGCAGGGTAGCGGGAGGGATAAATGAGCAGTTCTTC. It is translated as CASRVAGGINEQFF.

The chain links TRBV5-6 to TRBJ1-2; 8 nucleotides agree with TRBD1. The V gene end was trimmed by 4 bases and the J gene end by 3 bases; junction bases not matched to a gene: 2. CDR1 SGHDT and CDR2 YYEEEE come from the germline V gene. The CDR3 has 13 amino acids. The chain's CDR3 is CASSPGGDYGYTF. The CDR3 coding sequence is TGTGCCAGCAGCCCAGGGGGCGACTATGGCTACACCTTC.

This clone appeared a single time. The CDR3 is CASSLEGAGGIYGYTF. For the CDR3, the DNA is TGCGCCAGCAGCTTGGAAGGAGCAGGGGGGATCTATGGCTACACCTTC. The rearrangement links TRBV5-1 to TRBJ1-2; 7 bases map to TRBD1. The CDR3 has 16 residues. V trimming: 0 bases; J trimming: 4 bases; junction bases outside the gene matches: 9. Germline V gene sequence: CDR1 SGHRS, CDR2 YFSETQ.

This clone was picked up one time. V and J are TRBV2 and TRBJ2-1, with 7 nucleotides matching TRBD2. The CDR3 runs 14 residues. V was clipped by 6 bases and J by 1 base; unmatched bases: 3. CDR1 is SNHLY and CDR2 is FYNNEI in the germline V gene. DNA of the CDR3: TGTGCCAGCAGGATACTAGCGTCCTACAATGAGCAGTTCTTC. This codes for CASRILASYNEQFF.

The V and J genes are TRBV7-8 and TRBJ1-5, with D possibly TRBD1 on 5 matching bases. This CDR3 region has 13 residues. Germline-derived CDR1 and CDR2 are SGHVS and FQNEAQ. V was clipped by 1 base and J by 7 bases, with 8 bases between them. CDR3 sequence: CASSLGGWQPQHF. CDR3 in DNA: TGTGCCAGCAGCTTAGGGGGCTGGCAGCCCCAGCATTTT.